These 21 T cell receptor beta chains came from one sample sequenced in a study of human T cells and chemical hapten exposure. The time point denotes: patch test 1, 2 weeks after DPC sensitization. Documented treatment: therapeutic diphenylcyclopropenone sensitization with weekly scalp DPC. TCRdb recomputed calls from the RACE reads with MiXCR, one row per CDR3 protein. The table lists 95,000 to 100,000 distinct CDR3 sequences, 9.5% to 15% of them singletons. The sequencing here drew on whole blood, taken in connection with sensitization to the hapten diphenylcyclopropenone (DPC). The origin of the receptors is a woman between 40 and 55 years old with alopecia areata. Some clones in this sample may be carry-over from other donors' samples.

The V gene is TRBV5-5, the J gene TRBJ2-7; D unresolved. CDR1 is SGHKS and CDR2 is YYEKEE in the germline V gene (reference sequence). Trimming shortened V by 5 bases and J by 7 bases, and 10 bases separated the two germline ends. The length of the CDR3 is 11 residues. The DNA of the CDR3 is TGTGCCAGCAGGTCCTCTACGGAGCAGTACTTC. Its protein is CASRSSTEQYF.

V gene TRBV4-1 combines with J gene TRBJ2-1; D unresolved. The germline V gene encodes CDR1 MGHRA and CDR2 YSYEKL. CDR3 length: 15 residues. Trimming removed 4 bases at V and 6 bases at J, with 16 bases between. The CDR3 sequence: CASSPNPGRTNEQFF. CDR3 in DNA: TGCGCCAGCAGCCCGAACCCGGGCAGGACCAATGAGCAGTTCTTC.

The sample holds a few counts of this clonotype. V is TRBV19 and J is TRBJ2-7; 10 nucleotides match TRBD1. This CDR3 has 16 residues. Trimming took 3 bases from V and 6 from J; bases not matched to a gene: 11. Germline V lookup: CDR1 LNHDA, CDR2 SQIVND (reference sequence). The DNA of the CDR3 is TGTGCCAGTAGTATGCGATCGGGACAGGGGTCCACCGAGCAGTACTTC. This sequence encodes CASSMRSGQGSTEQYF.

This chain joins TRBV6-2 or TRBV6-3 and TRBJ2-1; 8 bases fit TRBD2. The CDR3 is 16 amino acids. V was clipped by 5 bases and J by 10 bases; unmatched bases: 16. Germline V gene sequence: CDR1 MNHEY, CDR2 SVGEGT. CDR3 in amino acids: CASSKSGSPPIGEQFF. DNA of the CDR3: TGTGCCAGCAGTAAGAGCGGGAGCCCGCCCATTGGGGAGCAGTTCTTC.

This clonotype has just a few counts. The rearrangement joins TRBV5-6 to TRBJ1-1; no reliable D call. V lost 4 bases and J 7 bases, leaving 14 bases between the germline ends. This CDR3 has 13 amino acids. Looked up from germline, CDR1 is SGHDT and CDR2 is YYEEEE. CDR3 amino acids: CASSNRAGFEAFF. DNA of the CDR3: TGTGCCAGCAGCAATCGGGCCGGATTTGAAGCTTTCTTT.

Ten or more counts support this clonotype. The V call is TRBV18, the J call TRBJ1-1; D not certain. The CDR3 is 12 residues long. The germline V and J ends were trimmed by 1 base and 11 bases, with 11 bases remaining between them. Germline V gene data show CDR1 as KGHSH and CDR2 as LQKENI. The CDR3 sequence: CASSPLTSTAFF. Here the CDR3 DNA reads TGTGCCAGCTCACCACTGACAAGTACGGCTTTCTTT.

This clonotype was counted only a few times. The rearrangement uses TRBV29-1 and TRBJ1-1; tentatively, D is TRBD1 (5 bases). V lost 6 bases and J 3 bases, leaving 11 bases between the germline ends. The CDR3 covers 12 residues. Per the germline V gene, CDR1 is SQVTM and CDR2 is ANQGSEA. The CDR3 loop is CSVNQGYTEAFF. The CDR3 coding sequence is TGCAGCGTCAACCAGGGTTACACTGAAGCTTTCTTT.

The gene calls are TRBV12-3 or TRBV12-4 and TRBJ2-4; 8 bases line up with TRBD2. The length of the CDR3 is 14 residues. The V gene end was trimmed by 4 bases and the J gene end by 6 bases; junction bases not matched to a gene: 5. CDR3 nucleotides: TGTGCCAGCAGTTCGACGGGAGGGGGAAACATTCAGTACTTC. Translated: CASSSTGGGNIQYF.

This clonotype was observed a handful of times. The chain combines TRBV7-9 with TRBJ1-6; no reliable D call. The V gene lost 1 base and the J gene lost 9 bases, with 10 bases spanning the gap. The CDR3 sequence is 14 residues long. CDR1 is SEHNR, CDR2 FQNEAQ, per germline (reference sequence). CDR3 DNA sequence: TGTGCCAGCAGCTTAGTAGGGAAGTCTTCACCCCTCCACTTT. Amino acid sequence: CASSLVGKSSPLHF.

DNA of the CDR3: TGTGCCAGCAGGGAGGGCACACAAGAGACCCAGTACTTC. This gives the protein CASREGTQETQYF. V usage is TRBV12-3 or TRBV12-4 and J usage is TRBJ2-5, with D tentatively TRBD2 (6 bases). Trimming cost V 6 bases and J 2 bases, with 10 bases left between them. There are 13 residues in the CDR3.

This clonotype was seen a few times. The chain links TRBV12-3 or TRBV12-4 to TRBJ1-6; 10 positions agree with TRBD1. The CDR3 spans 18 residues. Trimming cost V 5 bases and J 1 base; bases outside gene matches: 8. The DNA for the CDR3 is TGTGCCAGCAGTCCCGACAGGGGGCGAGGGTCCTATAATTCACCCCTCCACTTT. It is translated as CASSPDRGRGSYNSPLHF.

This clonotype appeared a few times. The chain carries TRBV10-3 and TRBJ1-1, with 8 positions matching TRBD1. The germline gives CDR1 ENHRY, CDR2 SYGVKD. With V trimmed by 2 bases and J by 6 bases, 5 bases remained unmatched. The length of the CDR3 is 14 residues. The CDR3 loop reads CAISETNRGSEAFF. For the CDR3, the DNA is TGTGCCATCAGTGAGACTAACAGGGGGTCTGAAGCTTTCTTT.

This clonotype has a handful of counts. This chain joins TRBV5-4 and TRBJ2-1; D remains ambiguous. The V gene's germline CDR1 is SGHNT and CDR2 YYREEE (reference sequence). The CDR3 loop spans 13 amino acids. Trimming removed 2 bases from V and 6 bases from J, with 9 bases in between. The CDR3: CASSFPTSNEQFF. CDR3 nucleotides: TGTGCCAGCAGCTTTCCCACAAGCAATGAGCAGTTCTTC.

This clonotype was found many times. The gene calls are TRBV4-2 and TRBJ2-5, with 11 bases fitting TRBD2. CDR1 and CDR2 (germline): LGHNA, YNFKEQ. The CDR3 runs to 15 residues. Losses at the gene ends were 1 base for V and 5 bases for J; bases not matched to a gene: 3. The CDR3 DNA sequence: TGTGCCAGCAGCCAAGCGACTAGCGGGATTGAGACCCAGTACTTC. Amino acid sequence: CASSQATSGIETQYF.

This clonotype came up many times. This chain connects TRBV29-1 to TRBJ2-1; TRBD2 agrees at 11 bases. Germline CDR1 SQVTM, CDR2 ANQGSEA. The CDR3 is 13 residues long. V gave up 5 bases and J gave up 6 bases; unmatched junction bases: 3. Written as DNA, the CDR3 is TGCAGCGTTACTAGCGGGAGTCTCAATGAGCAGTTCTTC. This codes for CSVTSGSLNEQFF.

The chain employs TRBV12-3 or TRBV12-4 and TRBJ2-7; tentative D call: TRBD2 (5 bases). The CDR3 has 15 residues. Trimming left V 1 base short and J 0 bases short, with 10 bases between. The CDR3 DNA follows: TGTGCCAGCAGTTTAGTTGGGCTAGCCTCCTACGAGCAGTACTTC. Its translation is CASSLVGLASYEQYF.

The V gene is TRBV7-3, the J gene TRBJ2-1, with 10 bases identical to TRBD2. Germline lookup yields CDR1 SGHTA and CDR2 FQGTGA. The junction had 10 bases not matched to a gene; V was cut back by 5 bases and J by 0 bases. The CDR3 covers 18 residues. CDR3 loop: CASSRSSGSPSSYNEQFF. For the CDR3, the DNA is TGTGCCAGCAGCCGTTCTAGCGGGAGCCCCTCCTCCTACAATGAGCAGTTCTTC.

This clonotype occurred many times. The chain couples TRBV7-3 to TRBJ1-1; tentative D call: TRBD1 (5 bases). This CDR3 is built from 11 residues. V lost 5 bases to trimming and J lost 5 bases, with 6 bases between them. Per the germline V gene, CDR1 is SGHTA and CDR2 is FQGTGA. CDR3 DNA sequence: TGTGCCAGCAGCGGGGGGACTGAAGCTTTCTTT. Amino acid sequence: CASSGGTEAFF.

The V gene is TRBV27, the J gene TRBJ1-5; TRBD1 might be the D (5 bases). V dropped 8 bases and J dropped 0 bases, with 11 bases sitting between them. CDR3 size: 14 residues. Germline CDR1 MNHEY, CDR2 SMNVEV (reference sequence). The CDR3 nucleotides are TGTGCCAGCGCAGGGATTTCTAGCAATCAGCCCCAGCATTTT. Residues: CASAGISSNQPQHF.

This clonotype has only a few counts. The rearrangement joins TRBV5-1 to TRBJ2-1; TRBD2 agrees at 13 bases. The CDR3 runs 17 residues. V lost 2 bases, J lost 6 bases, and 8 bases stayed unmatched. Germline values: CDR1 SGHRS, CDR2 YFSETQ. CDR3 DNA: TGCGCCAGCAGCTTCCAGCCCGGACTAGCGGGAGTCAATGAGCAGTTCTTC. Its protein is CASSFQPGLAGVNEQFF.

This clonotype showed up many times. J is TRBJ2-7 and V is TRBV28, with a tentative D call TRBD1 (5 bases). The CDR3 contains 12 residues. The germline V gene encodes CDR1 MDHEN and CDR2 SYDVKM. The V and J ends lost 6 bases and 2 bases respectively, with 8 bases between them. This CDR3 is CASRGRAYEQYF. The CDR3 region has the DNA TGTGCCAGCAGAGGCAGGGCCTACGAGCAGTACTTC.